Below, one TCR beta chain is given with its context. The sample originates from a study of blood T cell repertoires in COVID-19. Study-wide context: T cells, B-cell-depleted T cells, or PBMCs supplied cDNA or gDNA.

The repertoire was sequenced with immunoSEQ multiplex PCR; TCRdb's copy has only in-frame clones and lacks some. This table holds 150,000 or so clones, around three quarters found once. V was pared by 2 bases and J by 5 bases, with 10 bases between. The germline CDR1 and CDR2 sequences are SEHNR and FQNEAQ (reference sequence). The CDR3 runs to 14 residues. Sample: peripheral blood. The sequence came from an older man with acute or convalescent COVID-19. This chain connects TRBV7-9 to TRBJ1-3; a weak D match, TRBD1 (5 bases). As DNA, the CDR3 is TGTGCCAGCAGCTTAAGACAGAGGCGAAACACCATATATTTT. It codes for CASSLRQRRNTIYF.